The following is a TCR beta chain sequence with its context. Its antigen is not identified. V shed 4 bases, J shed 6 bases, and the junction held 3 bases outside the gene matches. The CDR3 contains 13 residues. CDR1 SGHRS and CDR2 YFSETQ come from the germline V gene. The unexposed donors gave CD4+ T cells in about 2010-2019, prior to COVID-19. After roughly 9 days of culture, CD4+ T cells were isolated. Unexposed-donor CD4+ T cells were probed with SARS-CoV-2 S/N and four cold-coronavirus spikes, cells permitting. The data belong to a study of CD4 T cells in relation to SARS-CoV-2 and coronaviruses. Across the whole study: PBMCs were cultured with antigen for roughly 11 days before TCR beta sequencing. The negative reference was HIV-1 Nef peptide pool or peptide-free culture.

The assay was immunoSEQ multiplex PCR, and TCRdb's table has in-frame clones only and misses some. This sample has approximately 19,000 clones; under 80% occur once, and the top ten carry about 16%. The TCR was taken from a human donor in good health. The chain has TRBV5-1 and TRBJ2-1; 8 bases fit TRBD2. Input material: CD4+ T cells from PBMCs, cultured in vitro. CDR3 protein: CASSIGLANEQFF. The CDR3 DNA reads TGCGCCAGCAGCATTGGACTAGCCAATGAGCAGTTCTTC.